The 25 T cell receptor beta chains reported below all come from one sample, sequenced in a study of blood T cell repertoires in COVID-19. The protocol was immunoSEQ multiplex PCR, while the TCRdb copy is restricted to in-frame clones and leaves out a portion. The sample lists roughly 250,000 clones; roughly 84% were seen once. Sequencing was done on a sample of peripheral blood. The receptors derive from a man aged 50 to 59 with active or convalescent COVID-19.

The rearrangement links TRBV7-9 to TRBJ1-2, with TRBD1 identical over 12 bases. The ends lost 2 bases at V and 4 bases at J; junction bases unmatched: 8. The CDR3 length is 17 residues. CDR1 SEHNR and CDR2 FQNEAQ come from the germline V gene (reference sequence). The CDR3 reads CASSLRGQGADIYGYTF. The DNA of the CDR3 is TGTGCCAGCAGCTTAAGGGGACAGGGGGCGGACATCTATGGCTACACCTTC.

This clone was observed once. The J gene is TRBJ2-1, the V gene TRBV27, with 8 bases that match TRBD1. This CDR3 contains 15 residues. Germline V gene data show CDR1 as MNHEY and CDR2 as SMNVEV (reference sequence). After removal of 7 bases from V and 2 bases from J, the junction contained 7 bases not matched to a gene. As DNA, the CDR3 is TGTGCCAGCACTCTAGGACAGGGCCCCTACAATGAGCAGTTCTTC. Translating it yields CASTLGQGPYNEQFF.

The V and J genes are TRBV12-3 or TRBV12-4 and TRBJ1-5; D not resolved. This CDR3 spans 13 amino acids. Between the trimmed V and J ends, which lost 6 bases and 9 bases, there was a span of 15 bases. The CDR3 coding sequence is TGTGCCAGCAGCTCAACGGAAAGCGCGCCCCAGCATTTT. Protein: CASSSTESAPQHF.

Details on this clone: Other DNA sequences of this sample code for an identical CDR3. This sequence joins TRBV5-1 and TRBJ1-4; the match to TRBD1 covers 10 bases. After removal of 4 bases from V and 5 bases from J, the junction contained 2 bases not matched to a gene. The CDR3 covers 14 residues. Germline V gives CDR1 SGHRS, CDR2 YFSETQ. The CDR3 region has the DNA TGCGCCAGCAGCCCGGGACAGGGGAATGAAAAACTGTTTTTT. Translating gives CASSPGQGNEKLFF.

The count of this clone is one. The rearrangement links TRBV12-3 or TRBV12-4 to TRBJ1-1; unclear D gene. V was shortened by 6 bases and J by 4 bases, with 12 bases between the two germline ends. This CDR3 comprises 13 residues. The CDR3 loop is CASSNPQATEAFF. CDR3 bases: TGTGCCAGCAGCAATCCCCAGGCCACTGAAGCTTTCTTT.

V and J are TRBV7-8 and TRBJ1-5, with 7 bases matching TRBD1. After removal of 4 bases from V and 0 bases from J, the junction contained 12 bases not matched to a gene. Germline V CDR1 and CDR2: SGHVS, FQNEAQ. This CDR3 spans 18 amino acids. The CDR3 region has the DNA TGTGCCAGCAGCTCCAAGACAGGGCGGTGGGATAGCAATCAGCCCCAGCATTTT. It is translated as CASSSKTGRWDSNQPQHF.

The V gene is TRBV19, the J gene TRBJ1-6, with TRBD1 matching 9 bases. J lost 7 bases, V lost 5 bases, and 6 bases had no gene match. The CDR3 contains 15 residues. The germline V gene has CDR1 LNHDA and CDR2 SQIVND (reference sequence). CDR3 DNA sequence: TGTGCCAGTAGTTGGAGGACAGGGGACAATTCACCCCTCCACTTT. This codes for CASSWRTGDNSPLHF. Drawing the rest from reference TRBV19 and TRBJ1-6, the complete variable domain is DGGITQSPKYLFRKEGQNVTLSCEQNLNHDAMYWYRQDPGQGLRLIYYSQIVNDFQKGDIAEGYSVSREKKESFPLTVTSAQKNPTAFYLCASSWRTGDNSPLHFGNGTRLTVT.

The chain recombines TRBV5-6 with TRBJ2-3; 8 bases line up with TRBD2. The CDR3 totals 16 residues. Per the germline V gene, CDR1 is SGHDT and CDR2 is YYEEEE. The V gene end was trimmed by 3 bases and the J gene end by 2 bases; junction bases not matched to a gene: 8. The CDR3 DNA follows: TGTGCCAGCAGCTCCCGGGGGGGGGCCTTCACAGATACGCAGTATTTT. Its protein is CASSSRGGAFTDTQYF.

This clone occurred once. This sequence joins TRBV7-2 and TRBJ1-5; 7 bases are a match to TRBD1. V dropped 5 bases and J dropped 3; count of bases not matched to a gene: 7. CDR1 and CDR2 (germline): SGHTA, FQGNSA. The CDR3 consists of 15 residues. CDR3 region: CASSAPGTANQPQHF. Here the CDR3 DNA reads TGTGCCAGCAGCGCGCCCGGGACAGCCAATCAGCCCCAGCATTTT.

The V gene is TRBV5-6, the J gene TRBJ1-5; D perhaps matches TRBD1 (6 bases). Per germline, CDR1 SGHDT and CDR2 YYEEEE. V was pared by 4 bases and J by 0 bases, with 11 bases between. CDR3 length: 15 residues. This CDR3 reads CASSNYRVSNQPQHF. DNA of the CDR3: TGTGCCAGCAGCAACTACAGGGTTAGCAATCAGCCCCAGCATTTT.

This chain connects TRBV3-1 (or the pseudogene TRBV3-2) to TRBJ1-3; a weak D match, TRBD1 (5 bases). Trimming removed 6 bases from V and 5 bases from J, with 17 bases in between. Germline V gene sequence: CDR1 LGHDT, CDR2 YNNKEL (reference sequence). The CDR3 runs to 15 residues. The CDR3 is CASRELGQGRNTIYF. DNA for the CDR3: TGTGCCAGCAGGGAGCTCGGGCAGGGCCGAAACACCATATATTTT.

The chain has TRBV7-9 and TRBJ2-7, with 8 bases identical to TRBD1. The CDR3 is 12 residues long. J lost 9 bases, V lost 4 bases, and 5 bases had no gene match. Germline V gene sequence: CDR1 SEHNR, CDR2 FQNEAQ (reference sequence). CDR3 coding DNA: TGTGCCAGCAGCTCCAACAGGGGGGCGCAGTACTTC. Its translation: CASSSNRGAQYF.

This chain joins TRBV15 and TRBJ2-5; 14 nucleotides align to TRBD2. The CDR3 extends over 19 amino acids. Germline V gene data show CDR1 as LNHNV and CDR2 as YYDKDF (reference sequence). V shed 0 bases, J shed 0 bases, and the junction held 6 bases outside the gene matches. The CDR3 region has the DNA TGTGCCACCAGCAGAGATCTGACTAGCGGGGGGGTGTACCAAGAGACCCAGTACTTC. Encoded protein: CATSRDLTSGGVYQETQYF.

CDR3 in amino acids: CASKGGPYGYTF. The CDR3 nucleotides are TGTGCCAGCAAAGGAGGGCCCTATGGCTACACCTTC. The V gene is TRBV6-5, the J gene TRBJ1-2; D uncertain. V was cut by 7 bases and J by 4 bases, with 10 bases left in between. CDR3 length: 12 residues. Germline V gene sequence: CDR1 MNHEY, CDR2 SVGAGI.

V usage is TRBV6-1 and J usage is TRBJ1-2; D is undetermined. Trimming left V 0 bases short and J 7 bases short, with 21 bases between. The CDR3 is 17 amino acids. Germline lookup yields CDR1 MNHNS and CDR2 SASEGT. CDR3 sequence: CASSEALGGRTDGGYTF. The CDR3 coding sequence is TGTGCCAGCAGTGAAGCGCTGGGAGGGCGGACGGACGGTGGCTACACCTTC.

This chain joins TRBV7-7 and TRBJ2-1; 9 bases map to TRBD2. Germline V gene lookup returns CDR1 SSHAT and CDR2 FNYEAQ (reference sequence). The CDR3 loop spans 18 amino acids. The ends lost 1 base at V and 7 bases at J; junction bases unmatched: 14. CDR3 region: CASSLEVVAGALGNEQFF. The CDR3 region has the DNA TGTGCCAGCAGCTTAGAAGTAGTAGCGGGAGCCTTGGGAAATGAGCAGTTCTTC.

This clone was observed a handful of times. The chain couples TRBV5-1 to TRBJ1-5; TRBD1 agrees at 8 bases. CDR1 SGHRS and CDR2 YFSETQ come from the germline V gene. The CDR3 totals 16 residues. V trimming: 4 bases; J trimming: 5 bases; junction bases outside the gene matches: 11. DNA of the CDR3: TGCGCCAGCAGCCCGACCCCCGGACAGGGAGATCAGCCCCAGCATTTT. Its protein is CASSPTPGQGDQPQHF.

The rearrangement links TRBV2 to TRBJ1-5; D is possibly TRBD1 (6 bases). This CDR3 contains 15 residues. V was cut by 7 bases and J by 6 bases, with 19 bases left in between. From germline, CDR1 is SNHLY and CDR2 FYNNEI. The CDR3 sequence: CASTPTGGLGQPQHF. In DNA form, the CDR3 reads TGTGCCAGCACCCCAACCGGGGGGCTCGGTCAGCCCCAGCATTTT.

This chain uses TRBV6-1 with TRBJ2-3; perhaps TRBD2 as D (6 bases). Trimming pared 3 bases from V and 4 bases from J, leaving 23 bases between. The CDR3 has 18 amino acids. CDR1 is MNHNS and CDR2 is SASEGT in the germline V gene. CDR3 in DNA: TGTGCCAGCAGTGATCCAACTCTAGCGTTGACAGCTGCAGATACGCAGTATTTT. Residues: CASSDPTLALTAADTQYF.

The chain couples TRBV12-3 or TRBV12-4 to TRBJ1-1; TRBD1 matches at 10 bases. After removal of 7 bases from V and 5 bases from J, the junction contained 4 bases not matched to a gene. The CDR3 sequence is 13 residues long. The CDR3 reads CASTRTGGTEAFF. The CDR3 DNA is TGTGCCAGCACCAGGACAGGGGGAACTGAAGCTTTCTTT.

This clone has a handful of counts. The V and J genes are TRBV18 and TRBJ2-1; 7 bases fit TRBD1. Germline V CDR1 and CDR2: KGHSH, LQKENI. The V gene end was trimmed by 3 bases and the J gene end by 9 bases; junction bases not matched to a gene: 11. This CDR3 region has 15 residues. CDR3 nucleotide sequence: TGTGCCAGCTCACCTATACCGGCCGCAGGGGGTGAGCAGTTCTTC. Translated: CASSPIPAAGGEQFF.

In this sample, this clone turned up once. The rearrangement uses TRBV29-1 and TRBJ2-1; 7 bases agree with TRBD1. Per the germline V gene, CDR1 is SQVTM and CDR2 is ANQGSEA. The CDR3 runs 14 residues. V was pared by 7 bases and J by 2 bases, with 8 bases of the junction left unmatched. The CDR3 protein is CSARQGATYNEQFF. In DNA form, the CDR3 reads TGCAGCGCCCGACAGGGCGCAACCTACAATGAGCAGTTCTTC.

In DNA form, the CDR3 reads TGTGCCTGGGCTCTCGGACAGGGCGATCAGCCCCAGCATTTT. The encoded protein is CAWALGQGDQPQHF. The V and J genes are TRBV30 and TRBJ1-5; 8 bases are a match to TRBD1. This CDR3 region has 14 residues. V lost 5 bases, J lost 5 bases, and 8 bases stayed unmatched. The germline gives CDR1 GTSNPN, CDR2 SVGIG (reference sequence).

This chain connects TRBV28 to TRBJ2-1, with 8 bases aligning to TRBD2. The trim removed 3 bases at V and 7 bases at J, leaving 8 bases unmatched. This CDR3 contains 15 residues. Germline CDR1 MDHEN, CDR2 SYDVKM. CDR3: CASSFGWTSRNEQFF. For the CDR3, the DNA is TGTGCCAGCAGTTTTGGCTGGACTAGCAGAAATGAGCAGTTCTTC.

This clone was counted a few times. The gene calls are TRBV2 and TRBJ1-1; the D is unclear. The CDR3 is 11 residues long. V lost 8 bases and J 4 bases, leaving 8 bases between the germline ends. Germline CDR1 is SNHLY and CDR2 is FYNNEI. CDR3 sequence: CASAAGTEAFF. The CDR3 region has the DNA TGTGCCAGCGCTGCGGGCACTGAAGCTTTCTTT.